This note documents a single TCR beta chain sequence. Membership in each cohort depended on participant-reported clinical history. Either two negative PCRs, clearance, or symptom resolution qualified Cohort 3 donors as recovered. The germline gives CDR1 MDHEN, CDR2 SYDVKM. The germline V and J ends were trimmed by 3 bases and 3 bases, with 11 bases remaining between them. The CDR3 is made up of 15 amino acids. These data originate in a study of blood T cell repertoires in COVID-19. This table comes from immunoSEQ multiplex PCR, and its TCRdb copy is limited to in-frame clones, with some not included. The table has over 300,000 clones, approximately 84% seen once.

The sequencing sample was made of PBMCs or T cells enriched from blood (not recorded which). This chain uses TRBV28 with TRBJ1-4; D may be TRBD1 (6 bases). This TCR came from a woman in her late teens or twenties who had recovered from COVID-19. CDR3 sequence: CASSFEGGANEKLFF. The DNA for the CDR3 is TGTGCCAGCAGTTTTGAAGGGGGGGCTAATGAAAAACTGTTTTTT. Full variable domain (outside the CDR3, taken from reference TRBV28 and TRBJ1-4): DVKVTQSSRYLVKRTGEKVFLECVQDMDHENMFWYRQDPGLGLRLIYFSYDVKMKEKGDIPEGYSVSREKKERFSLILESASTNQTSMYLCASSFEGGANEKLFFGSGTQLSVL.